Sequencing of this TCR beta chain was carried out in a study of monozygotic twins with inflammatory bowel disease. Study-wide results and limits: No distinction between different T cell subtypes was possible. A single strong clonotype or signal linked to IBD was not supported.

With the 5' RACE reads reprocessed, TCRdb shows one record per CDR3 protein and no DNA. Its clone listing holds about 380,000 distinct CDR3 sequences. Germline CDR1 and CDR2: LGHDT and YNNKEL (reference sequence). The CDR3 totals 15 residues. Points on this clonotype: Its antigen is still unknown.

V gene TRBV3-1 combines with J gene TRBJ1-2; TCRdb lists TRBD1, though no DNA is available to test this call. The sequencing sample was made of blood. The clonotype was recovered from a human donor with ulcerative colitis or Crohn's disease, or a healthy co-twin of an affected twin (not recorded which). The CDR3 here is CASSQRGQADYGYTF.